The 29 T cell receptor beta chains below come from one sample, sequenced in a study of cytomegalovirus exposure and HLA in healthy donors. The data were produced by immunoSEQ multiplex PCR, yet TCRdb's version contains in-frame clones alone and is incomplete. The sample lists about 130,000 clones, about nine tenths occurring once. The sequenced sample was PBMCs. All receptors derive from a man aged 30 to 45 in good health and CMV-seronegative.

This chain joins TRBV9 and TRBJ1-3; possible D gene TRBD1, 6 bases. The CDR3 is 14 amino acids. The V gene's germline CDR1 is SGDLS and CDR2 YYNGEE. The V end was cut by 3 bases, the J end by 2 bases, with 9 bases between. The CDR3 spells CASSATGPGNTIYF. CDR3 nucleotide sequence: TGTGCCAGCAGCGCCACAGGGCCTGGAAACACCATATATTTT.

CDR3 bases: TGTGCCAGCAGTTACTCGAACCGGGGAGGCAATGAGCAGTTCTTC. This codes for CASSYSNRGGNEQFF. The chain couples TRBV6-5 to TRBJ2-1; D might be TRBD2 (6 bases). This CDR3 spans 15 amino acids. The germline gives CDR1 MNHEY, CDR2 SVGAGI. V gave up 0 bases and J gave up 6 bases, with 12 bases separating them.

The chain uses TRBV5-8 and TRBJ1-5; 8 bases are a match to TRBD1. V shed 1 base and J 7 bases; nucleotides not matched to a gene: 4. Germline CDR1 reads SGHTS; CDR2 reads YDEGEE. CDR3 size: 14 residues. The CDR3: CASSLTGGGQPQHF. CDR3 in DNA: TGTGCCAGCAGCTTGACAGGGGGTGGCCAGCCCCAGCATTTT.

The V call is TRBV6-1, the J call TRBJ1-6; a possible D gene is TRBD1 (5 bases). The CDR3 has 13 amino acids. The ends were cut back, 8 bases at V and 7 bases at J, with 12 bases in the middle. The V gene's germline CDR1 is MNHNS and CDR2 SASEGT. Here the CDR3 reads CASVPRENSPLHF. The DNA for the CDR3 is TGTGCCAGCGTACCCAGGGAAAATTCACCCCTCCACTTT.

J is TRBJ1-2 and V is TRBV14; no definite D call. V dropped 0 bases and J dropped 5 bases, with 13 bases sitting between them. The germline V gene encodes CDR1 SGHDN and CDR2 FVKESK. This CDR3 has 15 amino acids. This CDR3 reads CASSQDVRGWYGYTF. CDR3 nucleotides: TGTGCCAGCAGCCAAGATGTACGGGGTTGGTATGGCTACACCTTC.

The V call is TRBV5-1, the J call TRBJ2-5; 10 bases match TRBD2. V lost 5 bases to trimming and J lost 5 bases; unmatched junction nucleotides: 9. CDR3 length: 15 amino acids. Germline-derived CDR1 and CDR2 are SGHRS and YFSETQ. CDR3 nucleotide sequence: TGCGCCAGCAGACCTAGCGGGGGAGGAGGCGAGACCCAGTACTTC. It is translated as CASRPSGGGGETQYF.

This clone was counted only a few times. The gene calls are TRBV7-9 and TRBJ1-5; TRBD1 might be the D (5 bases). V was trimmed by 4 bases and J by 3 bases, leaving 16 bases between them. Germline loops: CDR1 SEHNR, CDR2 FQNEAQ (reference sequence). The CDR3 spans 16 residues. The CDR3 spells CASSSTEGVTNQPQHF. The CDR3 coding sequence is TGTGCCAGCAGCTCCACAGAAGGGGTAACCAATCAGCCCCAGCATTTT.

The chain uses TRBV9 and TRBJ2-1, with 11 nucleotides matching TRBD2. The ends lost 4 bases at V and 9 bases at J; junction bases unmatched: 15. Germline loops: CDR1 SGDLS, CDR2 YYNGEE. The CDR3 runs 17 residues. The DNA for the CDR3 is TGTGCCAGCAGCTCGACTCTAGCGGGAGGACTACAGGGTGAGCAGTTCTTC. The encoded protein is CASSSTLAGGLQGEQFF.

Regarding this clone: Other DNA sequences from this sample encode an identical CDR3 as well. The V and J genes are TRBV6-1 and TRBJ1-1; a possible D gene is TRBD1 (6 bases). V shed 1 base and J shed 2 bases, with 11 bases lying between them. Looked up from germline, CDR1 is MNHNS and CDR2 is SASEGT. The CDR3 is made up of 15 amino acids. The CDR3 region has the DNA TGTGCCAGCAGTGAAGGGGGGGGGCGAAACACTGAAGCTTTCTTT. Translation: CASSEGGGRNTEAFF.

V gene TRBV13 combines with J gene TRBJ2-3; possible D gene TRBD1, 6 bases. Germline V gives CDR1 PRHDT, CDR2 FYEKMQ (reference sequence). V was trimmed by 1 base and J by 2 bases, leaving 13 bases between them. The CDR3 has 16 residues. The CDR3 region is CASSLAGRGVTDTQYF. Written as DNA, the CDR3 is TGTGCCAGCAGCTTAGCCGGCAGGGGAGTCACAGATACGCAGTATTTT.

This chain connects TRBV5-4 to TRBJ2-5; 9 bases agree with TRBD1. V gave up 7 bases and J gave up 2 bases; unmatched junction bases: 3. CDR3 length equals 13 residues. Germline-derived CDR1 and CDR2 are SGHNT and YYREEE (reference sequence). The CDR3 DNA sequence: TGTGCCAGCGGGGGGACAGGGCAAGAGACCCAGTACTTC. Amino acid sequence: CASGGTGQETQYF.

The chain carries TRBV14 and TRBJ2-1, with 12 nucleotides matching TRBD2. The V gene's germline CDR1 is SGHDN and CDR2 FVKESK. The V segment lost 6 bases and the J segment 7 bases; nucleotides outside the gene matches: 7. The CDR3 sequence is 15 residues long. In DNA form, the CDR3 reads TGTGCCAGCAGTCATCTAGCGGGAGGGGGTAATGAGCAGTTCTTC. Translation gives CASSHLAGGGNEQFF.

The rearrangement joins TRBV4-1 to TRBJ2-5, with D maybe TRBD2 (5 bases). In germline, CDR1 is MGHRA, CDR2 YSYEKL. The germline V and J ends were trimmed by 1 base and 1 base, with 10 bases remaining between them. CDR3 size: 15 residues. CDR3 nucleotide sequence: TGCGCCAGCAGCCAAGTTGCGCTAGCCCAAGAGACCCAGTACTTC. This encodes CASSQVALAQETQYF.

V gene TRBV6-1 combines with J gene TRBJ2-1; perhaps TRBD2 as D (6 bases). Germline loops: CDR1 MNHNS, CDR2 SASEGT. The CDR3 sequence is 15 residues long. V lost 6 bases and J 4 bases, leaving 16 bases between the germline ends. As DNA, the CDR3 is TGTGCCAGCAGACGGGAGTGGATGAAGTACAATGAGCAGTTCTTC. Translating it yields CASRREWMKYNEQFF.

The chain carries TRBV4-1 and TRBJ1-5; no reliable D call. CDR1 and CDR2 from the germline V gene are MGHRA and YSYEKL. This CDR3 is built from 13 residues. V gave up 4 bases and J gave up 7 bases, with 11 bases separating them. Here the CDR3 reads CASSLSLRQPQHF. Here the CDR3 DNA reads TGCGCCAGCAGCCTCTCCCTTAGACAGCCCCAGCATTTT.

The genes are TRBV13 and TRBJ2-5; TRBD1 matches at 7 bases. Germline loops: CDR1 PRHDT, CDR2 FYEKMQ (reference sequence). The CDR3 spans 14 residues. Trimming at V came to 5 bases and at J to 9 bases, leaving 12 bases not matched to a gene. For the CDR3, the DNA is TGTGCCAGCAGCCCCTGGGGGACAGACAGGCCCCAGTACTTC. As protein: CASSPWGTDRPQYF.

This clone was seen just once. The chain is built from TRBV19 and TRBJ2-7; possibly TRBD1 for D (6 bases). Germline V CDR1 and CDR2: LNHDA, SQIVND (reference sequence). The CDR3 sequence is 13 residues long. V shed 5 bases and J shed 5 bases, with 13 bases lying between them. This CDR3 reads CASSVQGFDEQYF. The DNA of the CDR3 is TGTGCCAGTAGTGTACAGGGATTCGACGAGCAGTACTTC.

The chain has TRBV27 and TRBJ2-7, with 9 bases identical to TRBD2. Trimming took 1 base from V and 4 from J; bases not matched to a gene: 5. The CDR3 contains 15 residues. Germline CDR1 and CDR2: MNHEY and SMNVEV (reference sequence). The CDR3 nucleotides read TGTGCCAGCAGTTTATTCGCGGGAGGGGTTTACGAGCAGTACTTC. Translation: CASSLFAGGVYEQYF.

This sequence joins TRBV5-1 and TRBJ1-4, with a possible D match to TRBD1 (6 bases). Germline loops: CDR1 SGHRS, CDR2 YFSETQ. The germline V and J ends were trimmed by 0 bases and 11 bases, with 11 bases remaining between them. The CDR3 extends over 13 amino acids. CDR3 loop: CASSLGGPGKLFF. In nucleotides, the CDR3 is TGCGCCAGCAGCTTGGGGGGGCCGGGGAAACTGTTTTTT.

This clone was counted once. The gene calls are TRBV9 and TRBJ2-7; 7 bases align to TRBD2. Germline V CDR1 and CDR2: SGDLS, YYNGEE. The V segment lost 1 base and the J segment 4 bases; nucleotides outside the gene matches: 11. The CDR3 totals 16 residues. The CDR3 sequence is CASSVSLGGTLYEQYF. CDR3 bases: TGTGCCAGCAGCGTATCGCTGGGGGGGACTTTATACGAGCAGTACTTC.

The chain combines TRBV7-9 with TRBJ1-2; D is unclear. V was pared by 5 bases and J by 8 bases, with 21 bases between. The CDR3 runs to 15 residues. CDR1 is SEHNR and CDR2 is FQNEAQ in the germline V gene (reference sequence). CDR3 sequence: CASSIPSDLAGGYTF. The CDR3 DNA is TGTGCCAGCAGCATCCCTTCCGACTTAGCTGGCGGCTACACCTTC.

The chain carries TRBV11-2 and TRBJ1-1; D gene uncertain. The CDR3 is 15 amino acids. Germline-derived CDR1 and CDR2 are SGHAT and FQNNGV. Trimming removed 1 base at V and 1 base at J, with 10 bases between. CDR3 loop: CASSLGKGGNTEAFF. The CDR3 DNA reads as TGTGCCAGCAGCTTAGGTAAGGGAGGGAACACTGAAGCTTTCTTT.

This clone was seen just once. The rearrangement links TRBV7-9 to TRBJ1-2; tentative D call: TRBD1 (5 bases). Trimming shortened V by 2 bases and J by 11 bases, and 18 bases separated the two germline ends. The CDR3 sequence is 14 residues long. CDR1 is SEHNR and CDR2 is FQNEAQ in the germline V gene (reference sequence). The CDR3 coding sequence is TGTGCCAGCAGCTTACTCCGGGACCGCGGAGGGTACACCTTC. This gives the protein CASSLLRDRGGYTF.

This chain connects TRBV5-1 to TRBJ2-2; TRBD1 might be the D (6 bases). Between the trimmed V and J ends, which lost 4 bases and 4 bases, there was a span of 26 bases. The CDR3 covers 19 residues. From germline, CDR1 is SGHRS and CDR2 YFSETQ. The CDR3 DNA reads TGCGCCAGCAGCCCAAGGAAAGGACAGAGCCTCTCGGGCACCGGGGAGCTGTTTTTT. Amino acids: CASSPRKGQSLSGTGELFF.

The chain couples TRBV18 to TRBJ2-2, with TRBD2 as a possible D gene (6 bases). CDR1 and CDR2 (germline): KGHSH, LQKENI. The V end was cut by 1 base, the J end by 0 bases, with 9 bases between. The CDR3 loop spans 16 amino acids. In nucleotides, the CDR3 is TGTGCCAGCTCACCACAACTAGCAGCGAACACCGGGGAGCTGTTTTTT. This encodes CASSPQLAANTGELFF.

This chain joins TRBV7-9 and TRBJ1-6; 7 bases align to TRBD1. CDR3 length: 16 residues. Germline V CDR1 and CDR2: SEHNR, FQNEAQ (reference sequence). After removal of 3 bases from V and 1 base from J, the junction contained 3 bases not matched to a gene. CDR3 sequence (DNA): TGTGCCAGCAGCTTGACAGGGATGTCCTATAATTCACCCCTCCACTTT. Translated, it gives CASSLTGMSYNSPLHF.

The chain couples TRBV10-3 to TRBJ2-1, with 10 nucleotides matching TRBD1. This CDR3 is built from 18 residues. The J segment lost 8 bases and the V segment lost 4 bases, leaving 17 bases of the junction unmatched. From germline, CDR1 is ENHRY and CDR2 SYGVKD. The CDR3 sequence is CAISGTPLRDRGEDEQFF. CDR3 sequence (DNA): TGTGCCATCAGTGGCACACCGCTCCGGGACAGGGGCGAGGATGAGCAGTTCTTC.

This rearrangement joins TRBV4-1 to TRBJ2-7; 7 bases agree with TRBD2. Per the germline V gene, CDR1 is MGHRA and CDR2 is YSYEKL. V shed 1 base, J shed 6 bases, and the junction held 9 bases outside the gene matches. The CDR3 totals 15 residues. The CDR3 here is CASSQASGESGEQYF. The CDR3 DNA is TGCGCCAGCAGCCAAGCTAGCGGAGAGTCCGGCGAGCAGTACTTC.

CDR3 DNA sequence: TGTGCCAGCAGTTCGGGACAGGCCTATGAAAAACTGTTTTTT. Its translation: CASSSGQAYEKLFF. V usage is TRBV27 and J usage is TRBJ1-4; 8 nucleotides line up with TRBD1. There are 14 residues in the CDR3. Germline V gene sequence: CDR1 MNHEY, CDR2 SMNVEV (reference sequence). V lost 4 bases and J lost 6; bases outside the gene matches: 4.